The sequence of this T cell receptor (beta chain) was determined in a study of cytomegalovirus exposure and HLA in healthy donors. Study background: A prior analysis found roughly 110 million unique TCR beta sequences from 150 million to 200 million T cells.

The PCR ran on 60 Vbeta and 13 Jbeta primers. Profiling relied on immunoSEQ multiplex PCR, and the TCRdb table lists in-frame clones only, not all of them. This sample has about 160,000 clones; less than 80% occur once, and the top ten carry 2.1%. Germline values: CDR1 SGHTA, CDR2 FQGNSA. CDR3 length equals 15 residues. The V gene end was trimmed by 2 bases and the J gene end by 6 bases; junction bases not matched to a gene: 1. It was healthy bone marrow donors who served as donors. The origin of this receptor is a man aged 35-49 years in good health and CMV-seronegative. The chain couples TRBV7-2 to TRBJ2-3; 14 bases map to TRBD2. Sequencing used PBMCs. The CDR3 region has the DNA TGTGCCAGCAGCTTAAGACTAGCGGGAGGGGATACGCAGTATTTT. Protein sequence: CASSLRLAGGDTQYF.